The sample holds one count of the clone carrying this TCR beta chain. The data are from a study of blood T cell repertoires in COVID-19. Clones were sequenced by immunoSEQ multiplex PCR, and TCRdb holds only the in-frame ones, with some missing. The table lists about 140,000 clones, about 84% of them singletons, with 6% to 7.5% in the top ten. CDR1 SGHNT and CDR2 YYREEE come from the germline V gene (reference sequence). The V segment lost 0 bases and the J segment 5 bases; nucleotides outside the gene matches: 7. The CDR3 extends over 15 amino acids. Sequenced material: peripheral blood. V usage is TRBV5-4 and J usage is TRBJ1-1, with 7 bases identical to TRBD1. The clonotype originates from a human donor in a cohort sampled during active COVID-19. The CDR3, as DNA: TGTGCCAGCAGCTTGGGACAGGGCGAGAGGACTGAAGCTTTCTTT. Translated, it gives CASSLGQGERTEAFF.